This T cell receptor (beta chain) emerged from a study of cytomegalovirus exposure and HLA in healthy donors. Study results and caveats: TCR beta sequences numbering about 17,000 were associated with HLA alleles at 0.05 false discovery rate in a later analysis. Cytomegalovirus status, reportedly, was diagnosed with high specificity and sensitivity by the classifier.

With 2 bases clipped from V and 3 bases from J, the junction kept 1 base outside the gene matches. There are 14 residues in the CDR3. The germline V gene has CDR1 SQVTM and CDR2 ANQGSEA. This clone occurred once. Its antigen is still unknown. It was with 60 Vbeta and 13 Jbeta primers that the PCR ran. Assay: immunoSEQ multiplex PCR; the TCRdb copy retains only in-frame clones and omits some. The table has about 300,000 clones, roughly 85% seen once. Sequencing input: PBMCs. This sequence was found in a man between 35 and 55 years old in good health and CMV-seropositive. The chain couples TRBV29-1 to TRBJ2-1; 10 positions match TRBD2. The CDR3 DNA sequence: TGCAGCGTTGAACTAGCGGGAGTCTACAATGAGCAGTTCTTC. The encoded protein is CSVELAGVYNEQFF.